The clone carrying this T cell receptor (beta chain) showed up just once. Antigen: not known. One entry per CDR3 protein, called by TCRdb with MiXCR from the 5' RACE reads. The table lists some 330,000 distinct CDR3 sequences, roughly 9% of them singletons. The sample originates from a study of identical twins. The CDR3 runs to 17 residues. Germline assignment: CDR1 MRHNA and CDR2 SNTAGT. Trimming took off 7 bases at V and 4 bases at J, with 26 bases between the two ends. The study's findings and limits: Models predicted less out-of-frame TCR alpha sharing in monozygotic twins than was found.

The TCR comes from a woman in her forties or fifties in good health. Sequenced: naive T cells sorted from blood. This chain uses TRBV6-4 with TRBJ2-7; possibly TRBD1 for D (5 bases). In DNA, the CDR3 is TGTGCCAGCATATATGGTCGAGAGGACAACCCTCGGTACGAGCAGTACGTC. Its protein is CASIYGREDNPRYEQYV.